This TCR beta chain was sequenced during a study of human T cells and chemical hapten exposure. Study in general: Each patient's scalp received weekly diphenylcyclopropenone throughout the approximately 23-week study.

Ten or more counts support this clonotype. Individual cDNA molecules (in the library) carried attached unique molecular identifiers. Each CDR3 protein gets one entry after TCRdb re-called the RACE reads with MiXCR. The sample contains about 250,000 distinct CDR3 sequences, 7.5% to 9% of which appear only once. Indicated time point: pre-sensitization, week 0. Treatment reported: therapeutic diphenylcyclopropenone sensitization with weekly scalp DPC. Alopecia patients between 18 and 70 years old and suitable for DPC were used as donors. Sequencing used whole blood, obtained in connection with sensitization to the hapten diphenylcyclopropenone (DPC). The TCR comes from a man aged 18 to 29 with alopecia areata. Some clones in this sample may be carry-over from other donors' samples.

This chain's CDR3 is CASSLTGSSGANVLTF. The CDR3, as DNA: TGTGCCAGCAGCTTGACAGGCAGCTCTGGGGCCAACGTCCTGACTTTC. The V call is TRBV5-5, the J call TRBJ2-6, with D perhaps matching TRBD1 (5 bases). V was cut by 1 base and J by 0 bases, with 8 bases left in between. This CDR3 is built from 16 residues. The germline CDR1 and CDR2 sequences are SGHKS and YYEKEE (reference sequence).